The next 18 T cell receptor beta chains were all read from a single sample in a study of Ad26.COV2.S vaccination and SARS-CoV-2 variants. Treatment indicated: around 19 received Ad26.COV2.S at low or high dose, single or two shots; five or six received placebo; per-sample allocation not given. It was on day 63 after the first vaccine or placebo injection that samples were taken. TCRdb keeps only in-frame clones here, not all; method: immunoSEQ multiplex PCR. The sample yields around 340,000 clones, approximately 86% seen once. The specimen was peripheral blood, collected in a trial of Ad26.COV2.S vaccine versus placebo. The source of these receptors is a person between 18 and 60 years old who received the Ad26.COV2.S COVID-19 vaccine or a placebo.

This clone was detected only once. V and J are TRBV6-5 and TRBJ1-5, with D tentatively TRBD1 (5 bases). The V end lost 9 bases, the J end lost 3 bases, and 15 bases lay between the germline ends. Germline lookup yields CDR1 MNHEY and CDR2 SVGAGI. This CDR3 comprises 14 residues. The CDR3 DNA is TGTGCCAGTGTGGGGGAGCTACTCAATCAGCCCCAGCATTTT. Amino acid sequence: CASVGELLNQPQHF.

Here the CDR3 DNA reads TGCAGCGTAGTCCGGGCCAGGAACACTGAAGCTTTCTTT. It codes for CSVVRARNTEAFF. The chain combines TRBV29-1 with TRBJ1-1, with unresolved D. The CDR3 has 13 residues. V was pared by 6 bases and J by 1 base, with 12 bases between. Germline-derived CDR1 and CDR2 are SQVTM and ANQGSEA.

This clone is a singleton in its sample. The chain employs TRBV5-4 and TRBJ1-2, with D unclear. The CDR3 contains 14 residues. The V end was cut by 1 base, the J end by 8 bases, with 15 bases between. Germline V gives CDR1 SGHNT, CDR2 YYREEE (reference sequence). The CDR3 DNA sequence: TGTGCCAGCAGCTTGAAGAACAGCCCAGAGGGCTACACCTTC. It encodes CASSLKNSPEGYTF.

This clone came up a few times. This chain links TRBV6-5 with TRBJ2-7; the D gene is possibly TRBD1 (6 bases). This CDR3 spans 14 amino acids. Germline V gene sequence: CDR1 MNHEY, CDR2 SVGAGI. Trimming took 6 bases from V and 0 from J, leaving 12 bases between them. The CDR3 sequence: CASSHRERSYEQYF. Here the CDR3 DNA reads TGTGCCAGCAGCCACAGGGAGCGCTCCTACGAGCAGTACTTC.

The CDR3 DNA is TGTGCCACCAGTGATCCCCCCCCCGGGGACAATGAGCAGTTCTTC. Translation gives CATSDPPPGDNEQFF. This sequence joins TRBV24-1 and TRBJ2-1, with D possibly being TRBD2 (5 bases). V shed 3 bases and J shed 5 bases, with 13 bases lying between them. CDR1 is KGHDR and CDR2 is SFDVKD in the germline V gene. The CDR3 consists of 15 residues.

This clone was detected only a few times. This chain connects TRBV3-1 (or the pseudogene TRBV3-2) to TRBJ1-2; D might be TRBD1 (5 bases). The CDR3 has 15 amino acids. Between the trimmed V and J ends, which lost 1 base and 4 bases, there was a span of 13 bases. CDR1 and CDR2 from the germline V gene are LGHDT and YNNKEL (reference sequence). The CDR3 nucleotides are TGTGCCAGCAGCCAAGGTCTCGGGGCGTCCTATGGCTACACCTTC. Amino acids: CASSQGLGASYGYTF.

This chain connects TRBV5-4 to TRBJ2-7; possibly TRBD1 or TRBD2 for D (6 bases each). The germline gives CDR1 SGHNT, CDR2 YYREEE (reference sequence). The CDR3 runs 13 residues. Trimming left V 10 bases short and J 0 bases short, with 14 bases between. CDR3 sequence reads: CAGAEGGSYEQYF. The CDR3 DNA sequence: TGTGCCGGGGCAGAGGGGGGCTCCTACGAGCAGTACTTC.

The chain recombines TRBV3-1 (or the pseudogene TRBV3-2) with TRBJ1-5; a possible D gene is TRBD1 (6 bases). The CDR3 loop spans 15 amino acids. Germline loops: CDR1 LGHDT, CDR2 YNNKEL (reference sequence). V gave up 1 base and J gave up 3 bases, with 10 bases separating them. CDR3 sequence: CASSQGSGDNQPQHF. The CDR3 coding sequence is TGTGCCAGCAGCCAAGGTTCAGGGGACAATCAGCCCCAGCATTTT.

In DNA form, the CDR3 reads TGTGCCAGCAGCTTAACCGGGACAGGGCCTTTTAATGAAAAACTGTTTTTT. Residues: CASSLTGTGPFNEKLFF. The V gene is TRBV5-5, the J gene TRBJ1-4; 9 bases map to TRBD1. V lost 2 bases and J lost 4; bases outside the gene matches: 9. This CDR3 has 17 amino acids. In germline, CDR1 is SGHKS, CDR2 YYEKEE (reference sequence).

This chain uses TRBV2 with TRBJ2-5; 7 nucleotides line up with TRBD2. The CDR3 consists of 13 residues. The V gene's germline CDR1 is SNHLY and CDR2 FYNNEI. The junction had 6 bases not matched to a gene; V was cut back by 6 bases and J by 5 bases. Here the CDR3 reads CASRVDSGETQYF. DNA for the CDR3: TGTGCCAGCAGGGTCGATAGCGGGGAGACCCAGTACTTC.

The rearrangement links TRBV6-5 to TRBJ1-4; D possibly corresponds to TRBD1 (6 bases). CDR1 and CDR2 (germline): MNHEY, SVGAGI. The CDR3 covers 15 residues. V shed 0 bases and J shed 8 bases, with 13 bases lying between them. The CDR3 region has the DNA TGTGCCAGCAGTTACTCACCCCAGGGGAGGGAAAAACTGTTTTTT. This gives the protein CASSYSPQGREKLFF.

The chain links TRBV11-2 to TRBJ1-5; perhaps TRBD1 as D (5 bases). Trimming removed 5 bases from V and 0 bases from J, with 14 bases in between. The CDR3 loop spans 16 amino acids. In germline, CDR1 is SGHAT, CDR2 FQNNGV. The CDR3 spells CASSIGTPHSNQPQHF. CDR3 coding DNA: TGTGCCAGCAGCATCGGGACTCCTCATAGCAATCAGCCCCAGCATTTT.

Details on this clone: Other DNA sequences within the sample encode an identical CDR3. The CDR3 region has the DNA TGTGCCAGCAGTTTTCGGAATGAGCAGTTCTTC. Translation gives CASSFRNEQFF. The rearrangement links TRBV12-3 or TRBV12-4 to TRBJ2-1, with D unclear. The CDR3 extends over 11 amino acids. V lost 3 bases to trimming and J lost 7 bases, with 4 bases between them.

This chain connects TRBV3-1 (or the pseudogene TRBV3-2) to TRBJ2-3, with TRBD2 matching over 7 bases. The germline V gene encodes CDR1 LGHDT and CDR2 YNNKEL (reference sequence). V dropped 0 bases and J dropped 5; count of bases not matched to a gene: 8. This CDR3 region has 16 residues. CDR3 sequence reads: CASSQDLAGVLDTQYF. The CDR3 nucleotides read TGTGCCAGCAGCCAAGATTTGGCGGGAGTGTTAGATACGCAGTATTTT.

The chain combines TRBV4-3 with TRBJ2-1; TRBD1 aligns across 9 bases. This CDR3 has 15 residues. Germline lookup yields CDR1 LGHNA and CDR2 YSLEER. The J segment lost 6 bases and the V segment lost 0 bases, leaving 3 bases of the junction unmatched. This CDR3 reads CASSQDGQGFNEQFF. CDR3 in DNA: TGCGCCAGCAGCCAAGACGGACAGGGGTTCAATGAGCAGTTCTTC.

This clone showed up just once. This chain connects TRBV7-8 to TRBJ2-5; D uncertain. The V gene lost 2 bases and the J gene lost 4 bases, with 14 bases spanning the gap. The CDR3 is 15 amino acids. Germline loops: CDR1 SGHVS, CDR2 FQNEAQ. This CDR3 reads CASSLTLKGSETQYF. CDR3 sequence (DNA): TGTGCCAGCAGCTTAACTCTTAAGGGTTCAGAGACCCAGTACTTC.

This clone turned up a few times. The J gene is TRBJ1-2, the V gene TRBV9, with 7 bases aligning to TRBD1. This CDR3 comprises 12 residues. Looked up from germline, CDR1 is SGDLS and CDR2 is YYNGEE. With 4 bases clipped from V and 4 bases from J, the junction kept 1 base outside the gene matches. CDR3 amino acids: CASSRTGYGYTF. The CDR3 DNA reads TGTGCCAGCAGCAGGACAGGCTATGGCTACACCTTC.

This sequence joins TRBV3-1 (or the pseudogene TRBV3-2) and TRBJ1-5, with TRBD1 as a possible D gene (5 bases). Germline CDR1 is LGHDT and CDR2 is YNNKEL (reference sequence). The CDR3 has 14 amino acids. Trimming took off 4 bases at V and 6 bases at J, with 13 bases between the two ends. CDR3 nucleotides: TGTGCCAGCAGCCTAACCAGGGTTAGTCAGCCCCAGCATTTT. The encoded protein is CASSLTRVSQPQHF.